This T cell receptor (beta chain) was recorded in a study of shared clonotypes between healthy human individuals. General observations from the study: Rarefaction demonstrated incomplete sorted-subset sequencing despite large depth.

The length of the CDR3 is 15 residues. The ends lost 4 bases at V and 5 bases at J; junction bases unmatched: 7. CDR1 is ENHRY, CDR2 SYGVKD, per germline. Donors were Caucasian adults residing in Nashville, Tennessee, USA. The CD4+ fraction was divided into a CD45RA+ naive subset and a CD45RA-negative memory subset. Assay runs were performed at deep level. Sequenced by immunoSEQ multiplex PCR; TCRdb stores in-frame clones only, minus some. The sample includes over a million clones, about 74% of them seen just once. This clone showed up just once. As yet, its antigen is unknown. Different DNA sequences within this sample yield the same CDR3.

Sequencing input: memory CD4+ T cells sorted from blood. Subset reported: CD45RA-negative fraction. The source is a man in his late teens or twenties in good health. V gene TRBV10-3 combines with J gene TRBJ1-1, with 10 bases that match TRBD1. DNA for the CDR3: TGTGCCATCAGTGGCCCGGGACAGGGGTCGACTGAAGCTTTCTTT. This codes for CAISGPGQGSTEAFF.